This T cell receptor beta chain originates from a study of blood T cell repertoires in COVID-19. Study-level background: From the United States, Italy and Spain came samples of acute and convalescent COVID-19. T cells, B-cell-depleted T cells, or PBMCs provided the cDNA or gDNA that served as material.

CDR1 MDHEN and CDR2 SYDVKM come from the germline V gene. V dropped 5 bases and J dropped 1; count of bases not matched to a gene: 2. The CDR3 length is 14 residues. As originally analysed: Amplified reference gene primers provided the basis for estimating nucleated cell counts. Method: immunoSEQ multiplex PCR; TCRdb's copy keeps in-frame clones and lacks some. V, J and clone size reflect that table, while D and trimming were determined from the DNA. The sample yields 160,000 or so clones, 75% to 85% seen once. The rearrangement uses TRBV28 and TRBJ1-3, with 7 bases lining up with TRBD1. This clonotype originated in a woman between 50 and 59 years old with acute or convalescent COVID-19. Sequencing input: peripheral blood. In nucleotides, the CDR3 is TGTGCCAGCAGTCTGACAGGGTCTGGAAACACCATATATTTT. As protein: CASSLTGSGNTIYF.